This T cell receptor (beta chain) was retrieved from a study of patients and donors after allogeneic stem cell transplantation. Germline CDR1 reads SNHLY; CDR2 reads FYNNEI. V was clipped by 3 bases and J by 6 bases; unmatched bases: 15. The CDR3 is 17 amino acids. In TCRdb, the RT-PCR reads were re-called with MiXCR into one record per CDR3 protein. This sample yields some 960,000 distinct CDR3 sequences, of which about 20% are seen a single time; roughly 6% belongs to the top ten. This clonotype was obtained from a human donor who was either an allogeneic HSCT recipient or a stem cell or donor lymphocyte infusion donor (not recorded which). It is not recorded whose cells these are; they may come from a transplant donor. The specimen was blood, either unsorted or a sorted T cell fraction (not recorded which). The chain links TRBV2 to TRBJ2-7; 9 positions match TRBD1. DNA of the CDR3: TGTGCCAGCAGTGACCGGGACAGGGCCATAGGGCGGGCCGAGCAGTACTTC. Its protein product is CASSDRDRAIGRAEQYF. Drawing the rest from reference TRBV2 and TRBJ2-7, the complete variable domain is EPEVTQTPSHQVTQMGQEVILRCVPISNHLYFYWYRQILGQKVEFLVSFYNNEISEKSEIFDDQFSVERPDGSNFTLKIRSTKLEDSAMYFCASSDRDRAIGRAEQYFGPGTRLTVT.